This T cell receptor (beta chain) came from a study of neurological immune-mediated disorders. MiXCR, run by TCRdb on the 5' RACE reads, gives a single entry per CDR3 protein. Of about 82,000 distinct CDR3 sequences in the sample, 2% to 3% were seen once. The receptor's source is a woman between 25 and 40 years old with multiple sclerosis. Sample: PBMCs.

The CDR3 coding sequence is TGCGCCAGCAGCAGCTTGGGACAGGAGAACACTGAAGCTTTCTTT. Encoded protein: CASSSLGQENTEAFF. The chain recombines TRBV5-1 with TRBJ1-1; 8 bases map to TRBD1. Germline V gene sequence: CDR1 SGHRS, CDR2 YFSETQ. The CDR3 has 15 amino acids. The V gene end was trimmed by 4 bases and the J gene end by 1 base; junction bases not matched to a gene: 6.